This TCR beta chain stems from a study of T cells after yellow fever vaccination. Study-level points and caveats: Detected again after the booster were most primary-vaccination clones, at approximately 96% CD4 and around 91% CD8. The appearance of a small share of clonotypes in both CD4 and CD8 compartments was observed. Although the secondary response was weaker, it peaked faster, at day 5 versus 15.

Only a few counts were recorded for this clonotype. The antigen remains undetermined. 5'RACE template switching generated TCR cDNA, adding a universal primer site and UMIs. Each CDR3 protein gets one entry after TCRdb re-called the 5' RACE reads with MiXCR. This repertoire shows about 210,000 distinct CDR3 sequences, roughly 3.3% found once; its top ten account for approximately 3.5%. The material was CD4+ T cells sorted from PBMCs, obtained 10 days after the yellow fever booster vaccination. The source is a man aged 18 to 35 who received the YFV17D yellow fever vaccine.

As DNA, the CDR3 is TGTGCCAGCAGCGCGGACAGGGGGAACTATGGCTACACCTTC. Translating gives CASSADRGNYGYTF. J is TRBJ1-2 and V is TRBV9; TRBD1 matches 10 bases. The J segment lost 2 bases and the V segment lost 3 bases, leaving 1 base of the junction unmatched. The CDR3 is 14 amino acids. The V gene's germline CDR1 is SGDLS and CDR2 YYNGEE. The variable domain in full, completed from reference TRBV9 and TRBJ1-2, reads DSGVTQTPKHLITATGQRVTLRCSPRSGDLSVYWYQQSLDQGLQFLIQYYNGEERAKGNILERFSAQQFPDLHSELNLSSLELGDSALYFCASSADRGNYGYTFGSGTRLTVV.